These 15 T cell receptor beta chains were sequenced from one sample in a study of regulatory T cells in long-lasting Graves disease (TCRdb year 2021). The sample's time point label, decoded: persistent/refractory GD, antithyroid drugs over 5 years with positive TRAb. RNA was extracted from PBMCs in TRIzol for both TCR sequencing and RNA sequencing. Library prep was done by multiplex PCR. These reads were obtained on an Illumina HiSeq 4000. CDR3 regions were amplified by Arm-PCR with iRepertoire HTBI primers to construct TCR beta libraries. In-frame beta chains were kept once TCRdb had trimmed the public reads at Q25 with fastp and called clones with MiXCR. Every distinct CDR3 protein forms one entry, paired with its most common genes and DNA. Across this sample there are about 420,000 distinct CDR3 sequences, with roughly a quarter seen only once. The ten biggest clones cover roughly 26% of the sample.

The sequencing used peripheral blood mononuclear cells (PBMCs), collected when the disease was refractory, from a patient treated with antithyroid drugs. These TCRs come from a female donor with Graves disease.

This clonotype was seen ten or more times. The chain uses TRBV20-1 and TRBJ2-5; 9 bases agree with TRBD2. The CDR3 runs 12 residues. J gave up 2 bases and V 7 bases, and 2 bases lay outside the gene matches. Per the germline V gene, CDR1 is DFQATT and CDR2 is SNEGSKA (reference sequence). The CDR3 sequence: CSGAGGQETQYF. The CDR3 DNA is TGCAGTGGGGCGGGAGGGCAAGAGACCCAGTACTTC.

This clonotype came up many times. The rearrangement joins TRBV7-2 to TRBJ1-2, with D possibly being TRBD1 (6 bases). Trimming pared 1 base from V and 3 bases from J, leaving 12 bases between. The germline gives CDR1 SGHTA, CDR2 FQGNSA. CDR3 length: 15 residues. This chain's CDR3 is CASSLVAGADYGYTF. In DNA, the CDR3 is TGTGCCAGCAGCTTAGTTGCGGGGGCGGACTATGGCTACACCTTC.

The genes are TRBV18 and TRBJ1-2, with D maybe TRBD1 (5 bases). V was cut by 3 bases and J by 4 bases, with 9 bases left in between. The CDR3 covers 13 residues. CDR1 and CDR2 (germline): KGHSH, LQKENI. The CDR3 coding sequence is TGTGCCAGCTCACCGTCTCAGGGCTATGGCTACACCTTC. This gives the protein CASSPSQGYGYTF.

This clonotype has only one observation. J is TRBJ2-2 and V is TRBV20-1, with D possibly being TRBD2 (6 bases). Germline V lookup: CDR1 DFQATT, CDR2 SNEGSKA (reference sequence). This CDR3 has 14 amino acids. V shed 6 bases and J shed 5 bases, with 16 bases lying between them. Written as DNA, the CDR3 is TGCAGTGCCCCCTCGGAGGGGTTGACCGGGGAGCTGTTTTTT. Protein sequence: CSAPSEGLTGELFF.

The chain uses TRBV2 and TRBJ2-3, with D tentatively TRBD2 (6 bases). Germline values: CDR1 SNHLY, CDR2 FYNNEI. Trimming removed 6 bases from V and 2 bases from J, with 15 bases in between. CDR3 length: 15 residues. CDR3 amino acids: CASRASDANTDTQYF. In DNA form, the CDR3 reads TGTGCCAGCAGGGCTAGCGACGCTAACACAGATACGCAGTATTTT.

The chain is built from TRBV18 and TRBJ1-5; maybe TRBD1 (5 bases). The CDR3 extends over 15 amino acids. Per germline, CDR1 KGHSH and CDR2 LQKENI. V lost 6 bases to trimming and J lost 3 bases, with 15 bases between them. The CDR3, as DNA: TGTGCCAGCTCCGGGGCGGACTCCACCAATCAGCCCCAGCATTTT. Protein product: CASSGADSTNQPQHF.

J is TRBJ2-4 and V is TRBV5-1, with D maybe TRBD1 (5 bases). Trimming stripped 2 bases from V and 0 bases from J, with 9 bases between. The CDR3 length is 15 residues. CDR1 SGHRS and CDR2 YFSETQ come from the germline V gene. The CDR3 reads CASSFVGLAKNIQYF. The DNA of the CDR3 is TGCGCCAGCAGCTTTGTGGGGCTAGCCAAAAACATTCAGTACTTC.

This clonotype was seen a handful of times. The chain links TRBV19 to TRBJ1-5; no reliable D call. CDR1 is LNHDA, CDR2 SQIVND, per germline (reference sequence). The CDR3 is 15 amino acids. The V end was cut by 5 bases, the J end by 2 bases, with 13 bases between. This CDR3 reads CASSGVSAGNQPQHF. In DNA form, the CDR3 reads TGTGCCAGTAGTGGGGTTAGTGCAGGCAATCAGCCCCAGCATTTT. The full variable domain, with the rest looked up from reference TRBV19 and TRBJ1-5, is DGGITQSPKYLFRKEGQNVTLSCEQNLNHDAMYWYRQDPGQGLRLIYYSQIVNDFQKGDIAEGYSVSREKKESFPLTVTSAQKNPTAFYLCASSGVSAGNQPQHFGDGTRLSIL.

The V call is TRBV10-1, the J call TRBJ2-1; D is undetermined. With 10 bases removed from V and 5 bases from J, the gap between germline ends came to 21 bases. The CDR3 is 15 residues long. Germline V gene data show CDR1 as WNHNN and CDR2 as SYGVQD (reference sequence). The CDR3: CATSAANVEDNEQFF. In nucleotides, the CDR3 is TGCGCCACCTCGGCTGCGAACGTTGAAGACAATGAGCAGTTCTTC.

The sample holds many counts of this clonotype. The DNA of the CDR3 is TGTGCCAGCAGGCTGACAGGGCTCACCGGGGAGACCCAGTACTTC. Translating it yields CASRLTGLTGETQYF. The gene calls are TRBV2 and TRBJ2-5, with TRBD1 identical over 7 bases. The J segment lost 5 bases and the V segment lost 6 bases, leaving 12 bases of the junction unmatched. CDR1 SNHLY and CDR2 FYNNEI come from the germline V gene. CDR3 size: 15 residues.

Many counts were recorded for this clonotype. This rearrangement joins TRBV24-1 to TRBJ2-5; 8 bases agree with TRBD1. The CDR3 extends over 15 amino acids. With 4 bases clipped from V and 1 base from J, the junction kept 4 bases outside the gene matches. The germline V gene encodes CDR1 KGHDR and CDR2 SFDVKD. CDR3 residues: CATSDAGQGQETQYF. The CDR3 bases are TGTGCCACCAGTGACGCCGGACAGGGCCAAGAGACCCAGTACTTC.

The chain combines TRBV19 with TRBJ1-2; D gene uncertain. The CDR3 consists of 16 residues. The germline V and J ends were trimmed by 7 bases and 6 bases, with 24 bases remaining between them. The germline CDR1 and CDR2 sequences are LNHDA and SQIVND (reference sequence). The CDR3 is CASTPLNDAEKNGYTF. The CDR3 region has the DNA TGTGCCAGTACCCCCCTGAACGACGCGGAAAAGAATGGCTACACCTTC.

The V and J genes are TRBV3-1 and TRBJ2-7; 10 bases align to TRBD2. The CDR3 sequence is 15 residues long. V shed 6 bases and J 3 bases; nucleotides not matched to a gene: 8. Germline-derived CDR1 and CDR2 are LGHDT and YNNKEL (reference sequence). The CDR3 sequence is CASRNSGTSVYEQYF. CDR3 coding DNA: TGTGCCAGCAGGAACTCCGGGACTAGCGTCTACGAGCAGTACTTC.

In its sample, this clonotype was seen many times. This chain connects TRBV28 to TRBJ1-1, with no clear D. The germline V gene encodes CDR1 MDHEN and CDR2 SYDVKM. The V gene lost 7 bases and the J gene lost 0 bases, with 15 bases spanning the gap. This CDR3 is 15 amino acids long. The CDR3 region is CASTRRERMNTEAFF. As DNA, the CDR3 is TGTGCCAGCACCCGACGCGAACGGATGAACACTGAAGCTTTCTTT.

The CDR3 here is CASSSWGTSGIGEQFF. For the CDR3, the DNA is TGTGCCAGCAGCTCCTGGGGGACTAGCGGGATCGGTGAGCAGTTCTTC. The V call is TRBV7-2, the J call TRBJ2-1, with 13 bases aligning to TRBD2. With V trimmed by 4 bases and J by 9 bases, 9 bases remained unmatched. Germline values: CDR1 SGHTA, CDR2 FQGNSA. This CDR3 spans 16 amino acids.